A single sample gave rise to the 21 T cell receptor beta chains below, sequenced in a study of PD-1 blockade in mismatch repair-deficient tumors. Only in-frame clones appear in the TCRdb table, and some are missing; sequencing was by immunoSEQ multiplex PCR. The data show some 84,000 clones, over 75% seen once. The material was peripheral blood, obtained 12 weeks after starting pembrolizumab. The receptors originated from an adult with mismatch repair-deficient cancer.

The V and J genes are TRBV5-4 and TRBJ2-7, with 8 positions matching TRBD1. Germline-derived CDR1 and CDR2 are SGHNT and YYREEE (reference sequence). The junction had 7 bases not matched to a gene; V was cut back by 5 bases and J by 6 bases. The CDR3 runs to 13 residues. The CDR3 bases are TGTGCCAGCAGTTTTTTTACAGGGGGCGAGCAGTACTTC. Residues: CASSFFTGGEQYF.

The chain links TRBV5-1 to TRBJ2-7; D is ambiguous. The CDR3 runs to 11 residues. Between the trimmed V and J ends, which lost 4 bases and 3 bases, there was a span of 5 bases. CDR1 is SGHRS, CDR2 YFSETQ, per germline. This chain's CDR3 is CASSNIYEQYF. In DNA form, the CDR3 reads TGCGCCAGCAGCAATATCTACGAGCAGTACTTC. Full variable domain (remainder filled in from reference TRBV5-1 and TRBJ2-7): KAGVTQTPRYLIKTRGQQVTLSCSPISGHRSVSWYQQTPGQGLQFLFEYFSETQRNKGNFPGRFSGRQFSNSRSEMNVSTLELGDSALYLCASSNIYEQYFGPGTRLTVT.

The J gene is TRBJ2-2, the V gene TRBV19; D is possibly TRBD1 or TRBD2 (5 bases each). Germline V gene lookup returns CDR1 LNHDA and CDR2 SQIVND (reference sequence). With 0 bases removed from V and 6 bases from J, the gap between germline ends came to 14 bases. This CDR3 region has 16 residues. The CDR3 region has the DNA TGTGCCAGTAGTATAGAACCAGGGAGACGCTCCGGGGAGCTGTTTTTT. Translating gives CASSIEPGRRSGELFF.

In regard to this clone: Relative to the germline gene, one junction end is altered; a read error may explain this. The chain recombines TRBV7-7 with TRBJ2-5; 7 positions agree with TRBD2. The germline V gene encodes CDR1 SSHAT and CDR2 FNYEAQ (reference sequence). This CDR3 is 15 amino acids long. CDR3 region: CASSGETSSTETQYF. The CDR3 DNA reads as TGTGCTAGCAGCGGGGAGACTAGCTCCACGGAGACCCAGTACTTC.

The chain has TRBV14 and TRBJ2-7; TRBD2 agrees at 7 bases. V dropped 5 bases and J dropped 5; count of bases not matched to a gene: 3. Germline lookup yields CDR1 SGHDN and CDR2 FVKESK. CDR3 length: 12 residues. This CDR3 is CASSWGGDEQYF. As DNA, the CDR3 is TGTGCCAGCAGCTGGGGGGGGGACGAGCAGTACTTC.

This clone has only a few counts. This rearrangement joins TRBV12-2 to TRBJ2-1; the table assigns TRBD2, which was not confirmed against the DNA. TRBV12-2 is termed a pseudogene. The CDR3 covers 15 residues. As DNA, the CDR3 is TGTGCAACCCCGCAATGGCGGTTGATTTACAATGAGCAGTTCTTC. The encoded protein is CATPQWRLIYNEQFF.

The rearrangement uses TRBV5-8 and TRBJ1-4; no definite D call. The CDR3 has 15 amino acids. The V end was cut by 0 bases, the J end by 6 bases, with 12 bases between. The germline V gene has CDR1 SGHTS and CDR2 YDEGEE. As DNA, the CDR3 is TGTGCCAGCAGCTTGGACTTGAGTGGGGATGAAAAACTGTTTTTT. Its translation: CASSLDLSGDEKLFF.

The CDR3 bases are TGTGCCAGCAGCTCCCGAGATACTGGAAACACCATATATTTT. Its protein is CASSSRDTGNTIYF. The chain joins TRBV5-4 to TRBJ1-3; no clear D gene. Trimming stripped 3 bases from V and 2 bases from J, with 9 bases between. Germline V gives CDR1 SGHNT, CDR2 YYREEE (reference sequence). The CDR3 consists of 14 residues.

The gene calls are TRBV29-1 and TRBJ2-3; D is unclear. The V end was cut by 1 base, the J end by 2 bases, with 13 bases between. Germline V gene data show CDR1 as SQVTM and CDR2 as ANQGSEA. The CDR3 consists of 15 residues. This CDR3 is CSVEGGSATTDTQYF. The CDR3 DNA is TGCAGCGTTGAAGGGGGATCGGCGACCACAGATACGCAGTATTTT.

The chain couples TRBV18 to TRBJ2-1, with a possible D match to TRBD2 (8 bases). The germline CDR1 and CDR2 sequences are KGHSH and LQKENI. V was shortened by 3 bases and J by 5 bases, with 23 bases between the two germline ends. The CDR3 is made up of 18 amino acids. The CDR3 here is CASSPQGGAGTRDNEQFF. The CDR3 DNA follows: TGTGCCAGCTCACCTCAGGGGGGTGCCGGGACTAGAGACAATGAGCAGTTCTTC.

This chain links TRBV7-8 with TRBJ2-1, with 10 bases matching TRBD1. J was trimmed by 6 bases and V by 5 bases; bases with no gene match: 7. The germline V gene encodes CDR1 SGHVS and CDR2 FQNEAQ. The CDR3 sequence is 15 residues long. The CDR3 DNA is TGTGCCAGCAGCCTATGGGACAGGGGAGGCAATGAGCAGTTCTTC. Residues: CASSLWDRGGNEQFF.

The chain has TRBV5-1 and TRBJ2-7, with a weak D call TRBD1 (5 bases). V dropped 3 bases and J dropped 6 bases, with 13 bases sitting between them. This CDR3 contains 13 residues. Looked up from germline, CDR1 is SGHRS and CDR2 is YFSETQ. The CDR3 sequence is CASSSDTHLEQYF. The CDR3 coding sequence is TGCGCCAGCAGCTCGGACACCCATCTCGAGCAGTACTTC.

V usage is TRBV6-5 and J usage is TRBJ2-4, with D perhaps given as TRBD1 or TRBD2 (5 bases each). Deletions cut 5 bases from V and 7 bases from J, with 18 bases between. Germline lookup yields CDR1 MNHEY and CDR2 SVGAGI. This CDR3 contains 15 residues. The CDR3 sequence is CASSPPGPGRNIQYF. The CDR3 DNA follows: TGTGCCAGCAGTCCTCCGGGACCGGGACGGAACATTCAGTACTTC.

The J gene is TRBJ2-1, the V gene TRBV21-1. TRBV21-1 is a listed pseudogene. The CDR3 runs 16 residues. The DNA for the CDR3 is TGTGCCAGCAGCAAAGAAACCGGGGCCCTGGTCAATGAGCAGTTCTTC. Translated: CASSKETGALVNEQFF.

In its sample, this clone was seen once. V and J are TRBV28 and TRBJ2-7; tentative D call: TRBD2 (6 bases). V lost 4 bases and J 0 bases, leaving 16 bases between the germline ends. The CDR3 contains 16 residues. Germline V gives CDR1 MDHEN, CDR2 SYDVKM. In nucleotides, the CDR3 is TGTGCCAGCAGTTCCCCTGGTGGGAGGTACTCCTACGAGCAGTACTTC. It codes for CASSSPGGRYSYEQYF. The variable domain in full, with the rest retrieved from reference TRBV28 and TRBJ2-7, is DVKVTQSSRYLVKRTGEKVFLECVQDMDHENMFWYRQDPGLGLRLIYFSYDVKMKEKGDIPEGYSVSREKKERFSLILESASTNQTSMYLCASSSPGGRYSYEQYFGPGTRLTVT.

The gene calls are TRBV11-2 and TRBJ2-7; a weak D match, TRBD1 (6 bases). The germline gives CDR1 SGHAT, CDR2 FQNNGV. V lost 5 bases to trimming and J lost 2 bases, with 13 bases between them. The CDR3 is made up of 14 amino acids. The CDR3 region has the DNA TGTGCCAGCAGCCCCCTGGACAGCCCCTACGAGCAGTACTTC. This sequence encodes CASSPLDSPYEQYF. Based on the CDR3 plus reference TRBV11-2 and TRBJ2-7, the full variable domain is EAGVAQSPRYKIIEKRQSVAFWCNPISGHATLYWYQQILGQGPKLLIQFQNNGVVDDSQLPKDRFSAERLKGVDSTLKIQPAKLEDSAVYLCASSPLDSPYEQYFGPGTRLTVT.

The V gene is TRBV19, the J gene TRBJ1-5; the D gene is possibly TRBD1 (6 bases). The CDR3 sequence is 15 residues long. Germline lookup yields CDR1 LNHDA and CDR2 SQIVND (reference sequence). V dropped 3 bases and J dropped 7 bases, with 16 bases sitting between them. CDR3 DNA: TGTGCCAGTAGTATCTTCTCAGGGGCTGGACAGCCCCAGCATTTT. Translation gives CASSIFSGAGQPQHF.

V gene TRBV5-1 combines with J gene TRBJ2-7, with 8 bases aligning to TRBD2. CDR1 and CDR2 (germline): SGHRS, YFSETQ. V trimming: 2 bases; J trimming: 4 bases; junction bases outside the gene matches: 8. The CDR3 loop spans 15 amino acids. The CDR3 loop is CASSFAAGVSYEQYF. The CDR3 DNA follows: TGCGCCAGCAGCTTTGCAGCGGGAGTGAGTTACGAGCAGTACTTC.

CDR3 region: CASSFSEGTEAFF. The CDR3, as DNA: TGTGCCAGCAGCTTCAGTGAGGGCACTGAAGCTTTCTTT. The rearrangement uses TRBV7-3 and TRBJ1-1; unclear D gene. Germline V gene lookup returns CDR1 SGHTA and CDR2 FQGTGA. V lost 3 bases and J lost 4, with 9 bases in between. This CDR3 has 13 residues.

J is TRBJ1-5 and V is TRBV7-3, with TRBD1 as a possible D gene (6 bases). The CDR3 length is 15 residues. Germline V gene lookup returns CDR1 SGHTA and CDR2 FQGTGA. V dropped 4 bases and J dropped 5 bases, with 15 bases sitting between them. The CDR3 sequence: CASSWTEQRDQPQHF. The CDR3, as DNA: TGTGCCAGCAGCTGGACAGAACAAAGGGATCAGCCCCAGCATTTT.

The rearrangement links TRBV7-8 to TRBJ2-3; 11 bases agree with TRBD2. The CDR3 runs 16 residues. Germline CDR1 reads SGHVS; CDR2 reads FQNEAQ. With V trimmed by 2 bases and J by 8 bases, 9 bases remained unmatched. DNA for the CDR3: TGTGCCAGCAGCTTAAGGCTACTAGCGGGAGACCGTACGCAGTATTTT. It is translated as CASSLRLLAGDRTQYF.